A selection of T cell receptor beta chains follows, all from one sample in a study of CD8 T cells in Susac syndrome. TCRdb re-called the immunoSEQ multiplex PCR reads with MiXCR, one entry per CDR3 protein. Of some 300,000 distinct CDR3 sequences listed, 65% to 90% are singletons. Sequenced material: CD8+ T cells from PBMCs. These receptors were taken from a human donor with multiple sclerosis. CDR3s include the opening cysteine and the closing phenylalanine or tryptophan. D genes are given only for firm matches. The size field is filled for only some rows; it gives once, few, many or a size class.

cdr3_nt: TGTGCCAGCAGTGAAGTGGTGGGGAATCAGCCCCAGCATTTT
cdr3_aa: CASSEVVGNQPQHF
d_call: .
clone_size: once
j_call: TRBJ1-5
v_call: TRBV6-1

cdr3_nt: TGTGCCAGCAGCGTAGAGGGCAGGGGGCGCGACGAGCAGTACTTC
cdr3_aa: CASSVEGRGRDEQYF
d_call: TRBD1
clone_size: .
j_call: TRBJ2-7
v_call: TRBV9

cdr3_nt: TGTGCCAGCAGCCATCGGGACAGCGCTAGCACAGATACGCAGTATTTT
cdr3_aa: CASSHRDSASTDTQYF
d_call: TRBD1
clone_size: .
j_call: TRBJ2-3
v_call: TRBV11-2

cdr3_nt: TGCAGCGTAGACAGACGGCCCGAGCCTCTCTTC
cdr3_aa: CSVDRRPEPLF
d_call: .
clone_size: .
j_call: TRBJ1-2
v_call: TRBV29-1

cdr3_nt: TGCGCCGGCAGCTTGAACCGACAAGGACTCTCTGGGGCCAACGTCCTGACTTTC
cdr3_aa: CAGSLNRQGLSGANVLTF
d_call: .
clone_size: .
j_call: TRBJ2-6
v_call: TRBV5-1

cdr3_nt: TGTGCCAGTAGTATCCTCAGAAATAGCAATCAGCCCCAGCATTTT
cdr3_aa: CASSILRNSNQPQHF
d_call: .
clone_size: .
j_call: TRBJ1-5
v_call: TRBV19

cdr3_nt: TGTGCCAGCAGCGTAGATGGGCGACCCCAGGATTTAAAGCAGTACTTC
cdr3_aa: CASSVDGRPQDLKQYF
d_call: .
clone_size: .
j_call: TRBJ2-7
v_call: TRBV9

cdr3_nt: TGTGCCAGCAGCTTTTATCGGGGGACGAACACTGAAGCTTTCTTT
cdr3_aa: CASSFYRGTNTEAFF
d_call: .
clone_size: .
j_call: TRBJ1-1
v_call: TRBV5-6

cdr3_nt: TGTGCCAGCAATGAGCGGAGCGTCTCCTACGAGCAGTACTTC
cdr3_aa: CASNERSVSYEQYF
d_call: .
clone_size: .
j_call: TRBJ2-7
v_call: TRBV7-8

cdr3_nt: TGTGCCAGCAGCCAATATCTAGGCAATGAGCAGTTCTTC
cdr3_aa: CASSQYLGNEQFF
d_call: .
clone_size: .
j_call: TRBJ2-1
v_call: TRBV14

cdr3_nt: TGTGCCAGCAGCTTGATACACAATGAGCAGTTCTTC
cdr3_aa: CASSLIHNEQFF
d_call: .
clone_size: .
j_call: TRBJ2-1
v_call: TRBV7-9

cdr3_nt: TGTGCCAGCAGCTTGGGCTCCGCTAGCAATCAGCCCCAGCATTTT
cdr3_aa: CASSLGSASNQPQHF
d_call: .
clone_size: .
j_call: TRBJ1-5
v_call: TRBV5-6

cdr3_nt: TGTGCCAGCAGCCAAGATGGACCGGGGGACACAGATACGCAGTATTTT
cdr3_aa: CASSQDGPGDTDTQYF
d_call: .
clone_size: .
j_call: TRBJ2-3
v_call: TRBV14

cdr3_nt: TGTGCCAGCAGTTTAGCCACAAACAATGAGCAGTTCTTC
cdr3_aa: CASSLATNNEQFF
d_call: .
clone_size: .
j_call: TRBJ2-1
v_call: TRBV27

cdr3_nt: TGTGCCAGCAGCCCCCTCGCGGGGGGGAATGAGCAGTTCTTC
cdr3_aa: CASSPLAGGNEQFF
d_call: TRBD2
clone_size: .
j_call: TRBJ2-1
v_call: TRBV11-2

cdr3_nt: TGTGCCAGCAGCAAGCGGACAGGGGGTCCCTACGAGCAGTACTTC
cdr3_aa: CASSKRTGGPYEQYF
d_call: TRBD1
clone_size: .
j_call: TRBJ2-7
v_call: TRBV11-2

cdr3_nt: TGTGCCAGCAGTTTAATCGGCACGCCAGATACGCAGTATTTT
cdr3_aa: CASSLIGTPDTQYF
d_call: .
clone_size: .
j_call: TRBJ2-3
v_call: TRBV27

cdr3_nt: TGTGCCACCAGCCCGCCTGGACTAAGCTCCTACAATGAGCAGTTCTTC
cdr3_aa: CATSPPGLSSYNEQFF
d_call: .
clone_size: .
j_call: TRBJ2-1
v_call: TRBV15

cdr3_nt: TGTGCCAGCAGCGGTGGACAGGGGGCGTTCGACACTGAAGCTTTCTTT
cdr3_aa: CASSGGQGAFDTEAFF
d_call: TRBD1
clone_size: .
j_call: TRBJ1-1
v_call: TRBV9

cdr3_nt: TGTGCCAGCGACTTAGCGGGGGGAGGGAATGAGCAGTTCTTC
cdr3_aa: CASDLAGGGNEQFF
d_call: TRBD2
clone_size: .
j_call: TRBJ2-1
v_call: TRBV28

cdr3_nt: TGCAGCGTTGAAACCTACCTCAGCAGCTCTAGACAGGGTTGGAGCATGAACACTGAAGCTTTCTTT
cdr3_aa: CSVETYLSSSRQGWSMNTEAFF
d_call: TRBD1
clone_size: .
j_call: TRBJ1-1
v_call: TRBV29-1

cdr3_nt: TGTGCCAGCAGCGATCGGACAGGGACCTACGAGCAGTACTTC
cdr3_aa: CASSDRTGTYEQYF
d_call: TRBD1
clone_size: .
j_call: TRBJ2-7
v_call: TRBV9

cdr3_nt: TGCAGTGCTAGAGGACCTTCTACGAGGCCCTACAATGAGCAGTTCTTC
cdr3_aa: CSARGPSTRPYNEQFF
d_call: .
clone_size: .
j_call: TRBJ2-1
v_call: TRBV20-1

cdr3_nt: TGTGCCAGCAGCTGGATACAGGGTTACGAGCAGTACTTC
cdr3_aa: CASSWIQGYEQYF
d_call: .
clone_size: .
j_call: TRBJ2-7
v_call: TRBV5-6

cdr3_nt: TGCAGCGTTGGTTACGGGGGAACTGAAGCTTTCTTT
cdr3_aa: CSVGYGGTEAFF
d_call: .
clone_size: .
j_call: TRBJ1-1
v_call: TRBV29-1

cdr3_nt: TGTGCCAGCAGCTCAGGGACAGGGTACCTGAACACTGAAGCTTTCTTT
cdr3_aa: CASSSGTGYLNTEAFF
d_call: TRBD1
clone_size: .
j_call: TRBJ1-1
v_call: TRBV5-4

cdr3_nt: TGTGCCAGCAGCTTCGGGGGATGGGGCACTGAAGCTTTCTTT
cdr3_aa: CASSFGGWGTEAFF
d_call: .
clone_size: .
j_call: TRBJ1-1
v_call: TRBV7-6

cdr3_nt: TGCGCCAGCAGCCAAGATCTCTGGGGGGAAAGGCAATCACCCCTCCACTTT
cdr3_aa: CASSQDLWGERQSPLHF
d_call: .
clone_size: .
j_call: TRBJ1-6
v_call: TRBV4-3

cdr3_nt: TGCAGTGCTAGTGGATCGGCGGGGTATCAGCATGAGCAGTTCTTC
cdr3_aa: CSASGSAGYQHEQFF
d_call: .
clone_size: .
j_call: TRBJ2-1
v_call: TRBV20-1

cdr3_nt: TGCGCCAGCAGCCAAGATCGGGAATGGCGTGAAAAACTGTTTTTT
cdr3_aa: CASSQDREWREKLFF
d_call: .
clone_size: .
j_call: TRBJ1-4
v_call: TRBV4-3

cdr3_nt: TGCAGCGTTAACCCCCCGATGTATGGCTACACCTTC
cdr3_aa: CSVNPPMYGYTF
d_call: .
clone_size: .
j_call: TRBJ1-2
v_call: TRBV29-1

cdr3_nt: TGTGCCAGCAGTGTTGGGGTGACGGACATTCAGTACTTC
cdr3_aa: CASSVGVTDIQYF
d_call: .
clone_size: once
j_call: TRBJ2-4
v_call: TRBV25-1

cdr3_nt: TGTGCCAGCAGCGTAGACTACCAGACGTACACTGAAGCTTTCTTT
cdr3_aa: CASSVDYQTYTEAFF
d_call: .
clone_size: .
j_call: TRBJ1-1
v_call: TRBV9

cdr3_nt: TGTGCCAGCAGGACGGACAGGGAGGCGGTGGGGTATGGCTACACCTTC
cdr3_aa: CASRTDREAVGYGYTF
d_call: TRBD1
clone_size: .
j_call: TRBJ1-2
v_call: TRBV6-1

cdr3_nt: TGTGCCAGCAGCTTTGGCGGCAGGGGTCTCTACGAGCAGTACTTC
cdr3_aa: CASSFGGRGLYEQYF
d_call: .
clone_size: .
j_call: TRBJ2-7
v_call: TRBV11-2

cdr3_nt: TGTGCCGGCAGCCCAGGGGCCAAGTACGAGCAGTACTTC
cdr3_aa: CAGSPGAKYEQYF
d_call: .
clone_size: once
j_call: TRBJ2-7
v_call: TRBV27

cdr3_nt: TGTGCCAGCAGTCGCAGGGGGCGACGGGGTGAGCAGTTCTTC
cdr3_aa: CASSRRGRRGEQFF
d_call: TRBD1
clone_size: .
j_call: TRBJ2-1
v_call: TRBV4-2

cdr3_nt: TGTGCCAGCAGCCGAATAGCGTCTAGCACAGATACGCAGTATTTT
cdr3_aa: CASSRIASSTDTQYF
d_call: .
clone_size: once
j_call: TRBJ2-3
v_call: TRBV14

cdr3_nt: TGTGCCAGCAGCTTAGCGGGGACAGGGAGAAACACTGAAGCTTTCTTT
cdr3_aa: CASSLAGTGRNTEAFF
d_call: TRBD1
clone_size: .
j_call: TRBJ1-1
v_call: TRBV7-9

cdr3_nt: TGTGCCAGCAGCGTAGACCCGGGTCCAGCTACCGAAGCTTTCTTT
cdr3_aa: CASSVDPGPATEAFF
d_call: .
clone_size: .
j_call: TRBJ1-1
v_call: TRBV9

cdr3_nt: TGTGCCGTATGGACAGGGGGGAACACTGAAGCTTTCTTT
cdr3_aa: CAVWTGGNTEAFF
d_call: TRBD1
clone_size: few
j_call: TRBJ1-1
v_call: TRBV24-1

cdr3_nt: TGTGCCAGCAGCCCCGGGACTAGCTCCCCCGACGAGCAGTACTTC
cdr3_aa: CASSPGTSSPDEQYF
d_call: TRBD2
clone_size: .
j_call: TRBJ2-7
v_call: TRBV6-1

cdr3_nt: TGTGCCAGCAGTTCCGGGAGGCCGAGCTCCTACAATGAGCAGTTCTTC
cdr3_aa: CASSSGRPSSYNEQFF
d_call: TRBD2
clone_size: .
j_call: TRBJ2-1
v_call: TRBV6-2/TRBV6-3

cdr3_nt: TGCGCCAGCAGCCAAGCAGACAGGGGATTCACCGGGGAGCTGTTTTTT
cdr3_aa: CASSQADRGFTGELFF
d_call: TRBD1
clone_size: once
j_call: TRBJ2-2
v_call: TRBV4-3

cdr3_nt: TGTGCCAGCAGTTTGTTGGACAGGGGGCCTAATGAAAAACTGTTTTTT
cdr3_aa: CASSLLDRGPNEKLFF
d_call: TRBD1
clone_size: once
j_call: TRBJ1-4
v_call: TRBV28

cdr3_nt: TGTGCCAGCAGCTACGGACAGGGCCGCGAGCAGTACTTC
cdr3_aa: CASSYGQGREQYF
d_call: TRBD1
clone_size: .
j_call: TRBJ2-7
v_call: TRBV5-6

cdr3_nt: TGTGCCAGTAGTCTCGGGACCACCGCGGGAGAAGCTTTCTTT
cdr3_aa: CASSLGTTAGEAFF
d_call: .
clone_size: .
j_call: TRBJ1-1
v_call: TRBV19

cdr3_nt: TGTGCCAGCAGTTATGCCGGGGCCGGGGAGCTGTTTTTT
cdr3_aa: CASSYAGAGELFF
d_call: .
clone_size: .
j_call: TRBJ2-2
v_call: TRBV6-5

cdr3_nt: TGTGCCATCAGTGAGGAGGACAGGGGGCCCTACGAGCAGTACTTC
cdr3_aa: CAISEEDRGPYEQYF
d_call: TRBD1
clone_size: .
j_call: TRBJ2-7
v_call: TRBV10-3

cdr3_nt: TGTGCCAGCAGCTTAATAGAGGGCCAAGAGACCCAGTACTTC
cdr3_aa: CASSLIEGQETQYF
d_call: .
clone_size: .
j_call: TRBJ2-5
v_call: TRBV7-2

cdr3_nt: TGTGCCAGCAGCTTCAATCCATCAAGCGGGAGGGCCGAGTTGGATACGCAGTATTTT
cdr3_aa: CASSFNPSSGRAELDTQYF
d_call: TRBD2
clone_size: once
j_call: TRBJ2-3
v_call: TRBV27

cdr3_nt: TGCAGCGTTGAGCCGAGCTCCTACAATGAGCAGTTCTTC
cdr3_aa: CSVEPSSYNEQFF
d_call: .
clone_size: .
j_call: TRBJ2-1
v_call: TRBV29-1

cdr3_nt: TGCAGCGCCTGGGGTAGGGGATCGAACACCGGGGAGCTGTTTTTT
cdr3_aa: CSAWGRGSNTGELFF
d_call: .
clone_size: .
j_call: TRBJ2-2
v_call: TRBV29-1

cdr3_nt: TGCGCCAGCAGCCACCCCCCGGGTCTAGCGGGAGGAGAAAAGACCTACAATGAGCAGTTCTTC
cdr3_aa: CASSHPPGLAGGEKTYNEQFF
d_call: TRBD2
clone_size: .
j_call: TRBJ2-1
v_call: TRBV4-3

cdr3_nt: TGCGCCAGCAGCCAAGTCTCGCCAGGGGTGACTAATGAAAAACTGTTTTTT
cdr3_aa: CASSQVSPGVTNEKLFF
d_call: .
clone_size: .
j_call: TRBJ1-4
v_call: TRBV4-3

cdr3_nt: TGCAGTACCACCCCGGACAGCTACTACAATGAGCAGTTCTTC
cdr3_aa: CSTTPDSYYNEQFF
d_call: .
clone_size: .
j_call: TRBJ2-1
v_call: TRBV20-1

cdr3_nt: TGTGCCAGCAGGGGAAACTATGGCTACACCTTC
cdr3_aa: CASRGNYGYTF
d_call: .
clone_size: .
j_call: TRBJ1-2
v_call: TRBV6-4

cdr3_nt: TGTGCCGCTACGAGGGGGTCGCCTGAGCAGTTCTTC
cdr3_aa: CAATRGSPEQFF
d_call: .
clone_size: .
j_call: TRBJ2-1
v_call: TRBV2

cdr3_nt: TGTGCCAGCTATGACAGGGTCATGAACACTGAAGCTTTCTTT
cdr3_aa: CASYDRVMNTEAFF
d_call: TRBD1
clone_size: .
j_call: TRBJ1-1
v_call: TRBV6-1